The clone carrying this TCR beta chain occurred many times. Antigen unknown. The sample is drawn from a study of blood T cells in healthy people across ages. Through a sample-barcoded 5' primer and a J-beta primer mix, a second PCR was run for roughly 6 to 11 cycles. TCRdb re-derived calls from the 5' RACE reads in MiXCR, one entry per CDR3 protein. The table records about 1.1 million distinct CDR3 sequences, around two fifths of them present only once. Staff drew 9 to 10 milliliters of peripheral blood from each donor. V gave up 2 bases and J gave up 5 bases, with 15 bases separating them. Germline CDR1 LGHNA, CDR2 YSLEER. The CDR3 runs to 16 residues. Findings and limits, study-wide: Shifts in expanded clonotypes may have been confounded by donor CMV status, which was unknown. Diversity figures based on one million T cells were deemed too low.

The chain links TRBV4-3 to TRBJ1-4; no firm D call. This TCR came from a man between 18 and 29 years old in good health. Sequences were obtained from blood. The CDR3 DNA reads as TGCGCCAGCAGCCAAAGTGGTCAAGGGCTGAATGAAAAACTGTTTTTT. This encodes CASSQSGQGLNEKLFF.